Below, 7 T cell receptor beta chains from the same sample are listed, as sequenced in a study of Graves' ophthalmopathy and Graves' hyperthyroidism. Amplification of the TCR beta CDR3 regions used RNA transcripts (as template). First-round RT-PCR with HTBI primers preceded a second-round multiplex PCR. TCRdb ran MiXCR on the multiplex PCR reads and lists one entry per CDR3 protein. The repertoire holds over 200,000 distinct CDR3 sequences, with under 30% as singletons. Sequencing input: peripheral blood. All receptors derive from a man aged 45-65 years with Graves' ophthalmopathy.

This clonotype came up many times. The chain links TRBV29-1 to TRBJ2-7, with 10 nucleotides matching TRBD2. CDR3 length: 14 amino acids. CDR1 SQVTM and CDR2 ANQGSEA come from the germline V gene. After removal of 4 bases from V and 6 bases from J, the junction contained 9 bases not matched to a gene. The CDR3 protein is CSVVGLAGALEQYF. CDR3 in DNA: TGCAGCGTTGTGGGGCTAGCGGGAGCTCTCGAGCAGTACTTC.

A few counts support this clonotype. The chain combines TRBV6-1 with TRBJ1-1; no definite D call. This CDR3 is 13 amino acids long. CDR1 and CDR2 from the germline V gene are MNHNS and SASEGT. The ends were cut back, 6 bases at V and 4 bases at J, with 12 bases in the middle. CDR3 nucleotide sequence: TGTGCCAGCAGACCCGGACCCTTCACTGAAGCTTTCTTT. Its translation is CASRPGPFTEAFF.

This clonotype has at least ten counts. The CDR3 sequence: CASSEGVNTEAFF. As DNA, the CDR3 is TGTGCCAGCAGTGAGGGGGTGAACACTGAAGCTTTCTTT. The rearrangement joins TRBV12-3 or TRBV12-4 to TRBJ1-1, with D possibly being TRBD1 (6 bases). Deletions cut 5 bases from V and 0 bases from J, with 7 bases between. The CDR3 has 13 residues.

The chain has TRBV30 and TRBJ1-2; D unclear. The germline gives CDR1 GTSNPN, CDR2 SVGIG (reference sequence). The CDR3 is made up of 14 amino acids. V was clipped by 3 bases and J by 3 bases, with 14 bases between them. The CDR3 DNA sequence: TGTGCCTGGAGAGAGACATCTCGGTACTATGGCTACACCTTC. Its translation: CAWRETSRYYGYTF.

By frequency in the sample, this clonotype is large (0.1 to 1%). The chain has TRBV5-4 and TRBJ2-5, with D possibly TRBD2 on 5 matching bases. The germline CDR1 and CDR2 sequences are SGHNT and YYREEE (reference sequence). V dropped 0 bases and J dropped 5 bases, with 8 bases sitting between them. This CDR3 is 13 amino acids long. CDR3: CASSLAGFETQYF. In nucleotides, the CDR3 is TGTGCCAGCAGCTTGGCGGGGTTTGAGACCCAGTACTTC.

The genes are TRBV28 and TRBJ1-1, with 7 positions matching TRBD1. Looked up from germline, CDR1 is MDHEN and CDR2 is SYDVKM. J gave up 4 bases and V 7 bases, and 6 bases lay outside the gene matches. This CDR3 comprises 13 residues. CDR3 bases: TGTGCCAGCACCAGGGGGGCGGTCACTGAAGCTTTCTTT. The encoded protein is CASTRGAVTEAFF.

This clonotype was recorded at least ten times. The J gene is TRBJ1-2, the V gene TRBV7-2, with 8 bases lining up with TRBD1. After removal of 4 bases from V and 5 bases from J, the junction contained 9 bases not matched to a gene. Germline V gene lookup returns CDR1 SGHTA and CDR2 FQGNSA. The CDR3 totals 15 residues. This chain's CDR3 is CASSSPPGGAYGYTF. In nucleotides, the CDR3 is TGTGCCAGCAGCTCACCTCCAGGGGGCGCTTATGGCTACACCTTC.